One sample yielded the 28 T cell receptor beta chains listed below, sequenced in a study of T-cell reconstitution after alpha-beta-depleted transplantation in children. The authors prepared the TCRbeta library with unique molecular identifiers. MiXCR, run by TCRdb on the PCR reads, gives a single entry per CDR3 protein. Of 330,000 or so distinct CDR3 sequences listed, over 9% are singletons. The source was PBMCs, collected before TCRalphabeta/CD19-depleted stem cell transplant. These receptors all come from a boy younger than two with acute myeloid leukemia, due to receive a stem cell transplant.

The chain combines TRBV5-5 with TRBJ2-7; a weak D match, TRBD1 (5 bases). The CDR3 consists of 17 residues. Trimming removed 0 bases from V and 0 bases from J, with 16 bases in between. Germline V lookup: CDR1 SGHKS, CDR2 YYEKEE (reference sequence). CDR3 in amino acids: CASSLAKELTVSYEQYF. The CDR3 coding sequence is TGTGCCAGCAGCTTGGCTAAGGAATTGACAGTCTCCTACGAGCAGTACTTC.

This clonotype was seen ten or more times. The CDR3 loop reads CASSQDFSGGANVLTF. CDR3 sequence (DNA): TGCGCCAGCAGCCAAGATTTCTCTGGGGGGGCCAACGTCCTGACTTTC. This chain links TRBV4-3 with TRBJ2-6; no firm D call. Trimming shortened V by 0 bases and J by 4 bases, and 10 bases separated the two germline ends. CDR3 length: 16 amino acids. CDR1 LGHNA and CDR2 YSLEER come from the germline V gene.

The chain has TRBV6-6 and TRBJ2-3, with D hard to call. From germline, CDR1 is MNHNY and CDR2 SVGAGI (reference sequence). Trimming took off 6 bases at V and 3 bases at J, with 10 bases between the two ends. This CDR3 has 13 residues. The CDR3 protein is CASRADRTDTQYF. CDR3 bases: TGTGCCAGCAGAGCCGACCGGACAGATACGCAGTATTTT.

The gene calls are TRBV6-5 and TRBJ2-3; 7 positions agree with TRBD1. The CDR3 loop spans 15 amino acids. V dropped 3 bases and J dropped 2; count of bases not matched to a gene: 5. CDR1 is MNHEY, CDR2 SVGAGI, per germline. The CDR3 region is CASSYDRVPTDTQYF. CDR3 DNA sequence: TGTGCCAGCAGTTATGACAGGGTCCCCACAGATACGCAGTATTTT.

This clonotype was detected ten times or more. The chain employs TRBV15 and TRBJ1-4; unclear D gene. Trimming stripped 1 base from V and 4 bases from J, with 7 bases between. CDR3 length equals 14 residues. The V gene's germline CDR1 is LNHNV and CDR2 YYDKDF (reference sequence). The CDR3, as DNA: TGTGCCACCAGCAGAGGCGACAATAATGAAAAACTGTTTTTT. Translating it yields CATSRGDNNEKLFF.

This clonotype was seen many times. The chain couples TRBV3-1 to TRBJ2-7, with 8 bases that match TRBD1. The CDR3 is made up of 15 amino acids. V shed 4 bases, J shed 2 bases, and the junction held 7 bases outside the gene matches. Looked up from germline, CDR1 is LGHDT and CDR2 is YNNKEL (reference sequence). In DNA form, the CDR3 reads TGTGCCAGCAGCCGCGGACAGGGTTTAGCCTACGAGCAGTACTTC. This codes for CASSRGQGLAYEQYF.

The V call is TRBV7-8, the J call TRBJ2-1, with 8 bases identical to TRBD2. Trimming at V came to 5 bases and at J to 0 bases, leaving 6 bases not matched to a gene. Germline CDR1 and CDR2: SGHVS and FQNEAQ. The length of the CDR3 is 16 residues. This CDR3 reads CASSGEGLASYNEQFF. Here the CDR3 DNA reads TGTGCCAGCAGCGGAGAAGGACTAGCCTCCTACAATGAGCAGTTCTTC. The variable domain in full, with the rest retrieved from reference TRBV7-8 and TRBJ2-1, is GAGVSQSPRYKVAKRGQDVALRCDPISGHVSLFWYQQALGQGPEFLTYFQNEAQLDKSGLPSDRFFAERPEGSVSTLKIQRTQQEDSAVYLCASSGEGLASYNEQFFGPGTRLTVL.

This clonotype was detected many times. The chain combines TRBV10-3 with TRBJ2-7; 8 nucleotides align to TRBD1. This CDR3 is 16 amino acids long. Per the germline V gene, CDR1 is ENHRY and CDR2 is SYGVKD. V was clipped by 0 bases and J by 3 bases; unmatched bases: 7. This chain's CDR3 is CAISESGGQGGYEQYF. Here the CDR3 DNA reads TGTGCCATCAGTGAGTCGGGTGGACAGGGAGGCTACGAGCAGTACTTC.

In this sample, this clonotype turned up many times. The gene calls are TRBV7-3 and TRBJ2-1; D not resolved. The V end lost 0 bases, the J end lost 8 bases, and 8 bases lay between the germline ends. Germline CDR1 is SGHTA and CDR2 is FQGTGA. The CDR3 totals 13 residues. CDR3 residues: CASSLTPKDEQFF. CDR3 DNA sequence: TGTGCCAGCAGCTTAACCCCCAAGGATGAGCAGTTCTTC.

The sample holds many counts of this clonotype. The chain joins TRBV20-1 to TRBJ1-4; TRBD1 is a possible D gene (5 bases). Germline V gives CDR1 DFQATT, CDR2 SNEGSKA (reference sequence). The ends were cut back, 3 bases at V and 7 bases at J, with 12 bases in the middle. This CDR3 has 13 amino acids. The DNA for the CDR3 is TGCAGTGCTAGCAGGGCAGGAGTTGAAAAACTGTTTTTT. Translating it yields CSASRAGVEKLFF.

There are many counts of this clonotype. This chain links TRBV14 with TRBJ2-1, with 9 bases that match TRBD2. V lost 2 bases, J lost 5 bases, and 10 bases stayed unmatched. The CDR3 spans 17 residues. CDR1 and CDR2 from the germline V gene are SGHDN and FVKESK. The CDR3 is CASSQTKPGLANNEQFF. The CDR3 bases are TGTGCCAGCAGCCAAACCAAACCGGGACTAGCAAACAATGAGCAGTTCTTC.

As for this clonotype: One end of the junction varies from germline; a read error may be responsible. The rearrangement joins TRBV11-1 to TRBJ2-1, with TRBD2 identical over 16 bases. Looked up from germline, CDR1 is SGHAT and CDR2 is FQDESV (reference sequence). The CDR3 covers 17 residues. CDR3 protein: CASSSPGLAGGYNDQFF. The DNA of the CDR3 is TGTGCCAGCAGCTCGCCGGGACTAGCGGGAGGGTACAATGACCAGTTCTTC.

This clonotype was seen repeatedly, ten times or more. The J gene is TRBJ1-4, the V gene TRBV28; no clear D gene. CDR1 and CDR2 from the germline V gene are MDHEN and SYDVKM. The CDR3 length is 16 residues. Trimming removed 5 bases at V and 6 bases at J, with 19 bases between. Written as DNA, the CDR3 is TGTGCCAGCAGTGCACCTAACCGGGCCGCTCATGAAAAACTGTTTTTT. Its translation: CASSAPNRAAHEKLFF.

The rearrangement uses TRBV11-2 and TRBJ2-3; TRBD2 aligns across 13 bases. The V gene end was trimmed by 6 bases and the J gene end by 5 bases; junction bases not matched to a gene: 17. Germline values: CDR1 SGHAT, CDR2 FQNNGV. The CDR3 has 19 amino acids. In DNA form, the CDR3 reads TGTGCCAGCAGACGTCCGGGACTAGCGGGGCTTGGGGGTGGAGATACGCAGTATTTT. It specifies CASRRPGLAGLGGGDTQYF.

The chain carries TRBV12-3 or TRBV12-4 and TRBJ1-2, with D possibly TRBD1 on 6 matching bases. There are 14 residues in the CDR3. Trimming stripped 3 bases from V and 4 bases from J, with 12 bases between. The CDR3 loop is CASSFQGFGYGYTF. Here the CDR3 DNA reads TGTGCCAGCAGTTTTCAGGGGTTTGGCTATGGCTACACCTTC.

This clonotype was counted ten times or more. The rearrangement uses TRBV12-3 or TRBV12-4 and TRBJ1-1; D is unresolved. Trimming pared 6 bases from V and 0 bases from J, leaving 14 bases between. The CDR3 is made up of 15 amino acids. CDR3 loop: CASSGYETMNTEAFF. The DNA for the CDR3 is TGTGCCAGCAGCGGATACGAAACAATGAACACTGAAGCTTTCTTT.

As concerns this clonotype: A much larger clone sits a single nucleotide away, making a read error possible. The chain is built from TRBV28 and TRBJ1-1, with D perhaps TRBD1 (5 bases). The CDR3 runs to 12 residues. Germline assignment: CDR1 MDHEN and CDR2 SYDVKM. CDR3 nucleotides: TGTGCCAGCAGTTTAAGGGGAAATGAAGGTTTCTTT. The encoded protein is CASSLRGNEGFF.

The chain is built from TRBV25-1 and TRBJ2-5, with 8 bases matching TRBD2. The germline gives CDR1 MGHDK, CDR2 SYGVNS. The CDR3 runs 15 residues. V gave up 4 bases and J gave up 4 bases; unmatched junction bases: 8. CDR3 in DNA: TGTGCCAGCAGTGCCGCGGCGGGAGGATTAGAGACCCAGTACTTC. Translation: CASSAAAGGLETQYF.

This clonotype was counted many times. The chain is built from TRBV7-2 and TRBJ2-4; D may be TRBD1 (6 bases). CDR3 length: 17 amino acids. V shed 1 base and J shed 0 bases, with 13 bases lying between them. Per the germline V gene, CDR1 is SGHTA and CDR2 is FQGNSA. CDR3 region: CASSLVRTDLAKNIQYF. The CDR3 nucleotides read TGTGCCAGCAGCTTAGTTCGGACAGACCTAGCCAAAAACATTCAGTACTTC.

As to this clonotype: Possible read error: a much larger clone is one base away. The rearrangement links TRBV27 to TRBJ2-7, with D possibly matching TRBD2 (5 bases). The CDR3 loop spans 14 amino acids. Germline loops: CDR1 MNHEY, CDR2 SMNVEV (reference sequence). CDR3 DNA: TGTGCCAGCAGTTCCCACCCTAGCTCCTACGATCAGTACTTC. It yields the protein CASSSHPSSYDQYF.

This clonotype came up many times. This rearrangement joins TRBV7-3 to TRBJ2-1; possibly TRBD1 for D (6 bases). V was clipped by 5 bases and J by 0 bases, with 11 bases between them. Germline lookup yields CDR1 SGHTA and CDR2 FQGTGA. This CDR3 contains 15 residues. The CDR3 DNA follows: TGTGCCAGCAGCCGACAGGCGAGCTCCTACAATGAGCAGTTCTTC. Translated, it gives CASSRQASSYNEQFF.

This clonotype was observed a single time. Just one base apart from a much larger clone, this may be a read error. This chain links TRBV5-1 with TRBJ1-1, with D possibly matching TRBD1 (6 bases). CDR3 length: 16 amino acids. Germline loops: CDR1 SGHRS, CDR2 YFSETQ. V was clipped by 0 bases and J by 1 base, with 13 bases between them. The CDR3 DNA is TGCGCCAGCAGCTTGGGGCCACGACAGGCGAACACTGAAGCTTTCTTT. It specifies CASSLGPRQANTEAFF.

For the CDR3, the DNA is TGCAGTGCTACGACCGACTCCTACGAGCAGTACTTC. Translating it yields CSATTDSYEQYF. The chain has TRBV20-1 and TRBJ2-7, with D hard to call. Germline V lookup: CDR1 DFQATT, CDR2 SNEGSKA (reference sequence). The CDR3 spans 12 residues. Trimming removed 4 bases from V and 0 bases from J, with 7 bases in between.

This clonotype has ten or more counts. The CDR3 bases are TGTGCCAGCTCATCCGGCATGAGCTATGGCTACACCTTC. It codes for CASSSGMSYGYTF. This chain connects TRBV18 to TRBJ1-2; D gene ambiguous. From germline, CDR1 is KGHSH and CDR2 LQKENI. V was shortened by 5 bases and J by 4 bases, with 11 bases between the two germline ends. The CDR3 is made up of 13 amino acids.

This clonotype was found many times. The gene calls are TRBV5-4 and TRBJ2-6; perhaps TRBD2 as D (6 bases). The germline V gene has CDR1 SGHNT and CDR2 YYREEE (reference sequence). V lost 3 bases, J lost 1 base, and 23 bases lay in between. The CDR3 extends over 20 amino acids. The CDR3 nucleotides are TGTGCCAGCAGCTCCCTTATCGGGAGCAGAGGCTCGTCTGGGGCCAACGTCCTGACTTTC. This codes for CASSSLIGSRGSSGANVLTF.

This clonotype was found many times. The V gene is TRBV2, the J gene TRBJ2-1; a possible D gene is TRBD1 (6 bases). V gave up 8 bases and J gave up 10 bases, with 18 bases separating them. The length of the CDR3 is 13 residues. Germline CDR1 SNHLY, CDR2 FYNNEI. The CDR3 loop reads CASFPPYRDEQFF. CDR3 bases: TGTGCCAGCTTCCCGCCCTACAGGGACGAGCAGTTCTTC.

This clonotype was recorded many times. The chain carries TRBV18 and TRBJ2-3; D remains unclear. The CDR3 is 13 amino acids. The germline V and J ends were trimmed by 2 bases and 6 bases, with 9 bases remaining between them. CDR1 KGHSH and CDR2 LQKENI come from the germline V gene. The CDR3 is CASSPEPSDTQYF. The CDR3 DNA is TGTGCCAGCTCACCAGAGCCGTCTGATACGCAGTATTTT. Using reference TRBV18 and TRBJ2-3 for the parts outside the CDR3, the full variable domain is NAGVMQNPRHLVRRRGQEARLRCSPMKGHSHVYWYRQLPEEGLKFMVYLQKENIIDESGMPKERFSAEFPKEGPSILRIQQVVRGDSAAYFCASSPEPSDTQYFGPGTRLTVL.

Many counts were recorded for this clonotype. The chain recombines TRBV27 with TRBJ1-5, with 11 bases fitting TRBD1. CDR1 and CDR2 (germline): MNHEY, SMNVEV (reference sequence). Trimming removed 6 bases from V and 5 bases from J; junction bases left unmatched: 3. The CDR3 runs 14 residues. The CDR3: CASRRTGGDQPQHF. DNA of the CDR3: TGTGCCAGCAGGAGGACAGGGGGCGATCAGCCCCAGCATTTT.